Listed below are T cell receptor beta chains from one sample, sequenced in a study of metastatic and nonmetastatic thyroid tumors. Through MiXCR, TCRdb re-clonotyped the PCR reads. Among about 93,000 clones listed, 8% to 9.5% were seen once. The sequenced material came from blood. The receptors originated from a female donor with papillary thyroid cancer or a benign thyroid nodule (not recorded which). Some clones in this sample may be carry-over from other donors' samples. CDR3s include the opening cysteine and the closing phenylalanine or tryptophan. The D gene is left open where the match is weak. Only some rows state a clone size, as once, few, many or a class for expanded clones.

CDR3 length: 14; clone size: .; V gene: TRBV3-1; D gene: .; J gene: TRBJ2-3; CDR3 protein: CASSQDLRGDTQYF; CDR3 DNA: TGTGCCAGCAGCCAAGACTTGAGGGGGGATACGCAGTATTTT
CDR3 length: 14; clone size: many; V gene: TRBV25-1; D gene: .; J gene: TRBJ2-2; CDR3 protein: CASSVDRNTGELFF; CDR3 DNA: TGTGCCAGCAGTGTGGACAGGAACACCGGGGAGCTGTTTTTT
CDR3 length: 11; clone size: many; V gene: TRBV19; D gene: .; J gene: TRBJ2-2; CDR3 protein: CASTSGGELFF; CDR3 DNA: .
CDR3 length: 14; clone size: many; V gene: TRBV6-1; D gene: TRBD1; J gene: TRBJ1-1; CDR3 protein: CASRDRGLNTEAFF; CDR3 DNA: TGTGCCAGCAGGGACAGGGGGCTCAACACTGAAGCTTTCTTT
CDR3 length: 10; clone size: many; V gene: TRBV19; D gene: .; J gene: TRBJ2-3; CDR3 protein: CATLGDTQYF; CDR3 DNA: TGTGCCACCCTAGGGGATACGCAGTATTTT
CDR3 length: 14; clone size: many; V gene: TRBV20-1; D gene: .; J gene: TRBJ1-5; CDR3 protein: CSARKGSEDQPQHF; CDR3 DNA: TGCAGTGCTAGAAAAGGGTCGGAGGATCAGCCCCAGCATTTT
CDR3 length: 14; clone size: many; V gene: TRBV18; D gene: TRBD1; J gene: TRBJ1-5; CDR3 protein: CASSLNRGNQPQHF; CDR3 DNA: TGTGCCAGCTCACTCAACAGGGGGAATCAGCCCCAGCATTTT
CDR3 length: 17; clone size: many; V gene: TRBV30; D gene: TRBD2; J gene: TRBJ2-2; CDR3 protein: CAWSVRRGGKNTGELFF; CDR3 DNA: TGTGCCTGGAGTGTACGTCGCGGGGGGAAGAACACCGGGGAGCTGTTTTTT
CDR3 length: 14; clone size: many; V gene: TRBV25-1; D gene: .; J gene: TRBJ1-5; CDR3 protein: CASSGWDSNQPQHF; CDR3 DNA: TGTGCCAGCAGTGGCTGGGACAGCAATCAGCCCCAGCATTTT
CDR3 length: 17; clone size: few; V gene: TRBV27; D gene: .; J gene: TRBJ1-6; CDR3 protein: CASRVLGGRFQSSPLHF; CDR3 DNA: TGTGCCAGCAGGGTGTTAGGGGGGCGGTTTCAGAGTTCACCCCTCCACTTT
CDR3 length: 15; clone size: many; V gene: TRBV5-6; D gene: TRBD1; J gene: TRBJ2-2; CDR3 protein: CASSLGTVNTGELFF; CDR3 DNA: TGTGCCAGCAGCCTCGGGACAGTGAACACCGGGGAGCTGTTTTTT
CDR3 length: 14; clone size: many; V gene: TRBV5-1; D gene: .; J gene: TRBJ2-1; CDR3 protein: CASRPGATYNEQFF; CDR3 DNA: TGCGCCAGCAGGCCGGGGGCTACCTACAATGAGCAGTTCTTC
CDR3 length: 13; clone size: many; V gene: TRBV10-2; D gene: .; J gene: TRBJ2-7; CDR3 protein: CASSERPSYEQYF; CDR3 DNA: TGCGCCAGCAGTGAGCGCCCATCCTACGAGCAGTACTTC
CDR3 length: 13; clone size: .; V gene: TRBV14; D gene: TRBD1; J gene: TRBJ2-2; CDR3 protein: CATRGPGTGELFF; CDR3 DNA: TGTGCCACCAGGGGGCCAGGGACCGGGGAGCTGTTTTTT
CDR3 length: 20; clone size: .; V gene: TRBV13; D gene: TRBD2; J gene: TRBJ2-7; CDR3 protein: CASTQRIGLAGGDYSYEQYF; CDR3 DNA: TGTGCCAGCACCCAACGAATTGGACTAGCGGGGGGCGACTACTCCTACGAGCAGTACTTC
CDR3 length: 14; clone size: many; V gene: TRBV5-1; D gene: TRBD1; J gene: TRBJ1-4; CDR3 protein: CASRGGDRAEKLFF; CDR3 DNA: TGCGCCAGCAGGGGCGGGGACAGGGCGGAAAAACTGTTTTTT
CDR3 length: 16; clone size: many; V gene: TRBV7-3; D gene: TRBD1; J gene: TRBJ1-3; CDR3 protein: CASSRLGQGSGNTIYF; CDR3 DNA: TGTGCCAGCAGCCGGTTGGGACAGGGCTCTGGAAACACCATATATTTT
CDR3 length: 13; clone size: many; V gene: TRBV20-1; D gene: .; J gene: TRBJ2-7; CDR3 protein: CSARAQTFYEQYF; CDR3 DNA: TGCAGTGCTAGAGCACAGACTTTTTACGAGCAGTACTTC
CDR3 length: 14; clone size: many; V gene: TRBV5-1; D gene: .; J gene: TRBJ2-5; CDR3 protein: CASSLTSMIETQYF; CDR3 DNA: TGCGCCAGCAGCTTGACTAGCATGATAGAGACCCAGTACTTC
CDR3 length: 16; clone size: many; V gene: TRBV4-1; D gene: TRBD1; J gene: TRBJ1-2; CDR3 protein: CASSQPRDRSAYGYTF; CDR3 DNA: TGCGCCAGCAGCCAGCCTCGGGACAGATCCGCCTATGGCTACACCTTC
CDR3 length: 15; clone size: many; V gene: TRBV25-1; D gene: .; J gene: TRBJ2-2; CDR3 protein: CASSESGRRTGELFF; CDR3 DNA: TGTGCCAGCAGTGAATCAGGCAGAAGAACCGGGGAGCTGTTTTTT
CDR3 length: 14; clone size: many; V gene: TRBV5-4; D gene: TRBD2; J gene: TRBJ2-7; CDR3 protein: CASSFTGGSGEQYF; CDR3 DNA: TGTGCCAGCAGCTTTACGGGGGGATCCGGCGAGCAGTACTTC
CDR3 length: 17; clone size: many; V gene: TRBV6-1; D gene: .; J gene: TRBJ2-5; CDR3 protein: CASSDPPGLKAWETQYF; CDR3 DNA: TGTGCCAGCAGTGACCCCCCGGGACTTAAGGCATGGGAGACCCAGTACTTC
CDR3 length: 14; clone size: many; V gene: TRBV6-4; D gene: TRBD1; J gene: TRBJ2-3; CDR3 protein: CASSDGTGADTQYF; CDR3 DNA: TGTGCCAGCAGTGACGGGACAGGGGCAGATACGCAGTATTTT
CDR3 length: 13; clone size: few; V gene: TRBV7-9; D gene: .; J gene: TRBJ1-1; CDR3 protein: CASSSRVNTEAFF; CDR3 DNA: TGTGCCAGCAGCTCGAGAGTGAACACTGAAGCTTTCTTC
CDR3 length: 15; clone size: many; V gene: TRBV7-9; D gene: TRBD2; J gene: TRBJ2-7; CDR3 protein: CASSVPAGVGYEQYF; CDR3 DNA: TGTGCCAGCAGCGTGCCAGCGGGGGTGGGCTACGAGCAGTACTTC